These T cell receptor beta chains were read from a single sample in a study of Ad26.COV2.S vaccination and SARS-CoV-2 variants. Data came from immunoSEQ multiplex PCR; TCRdb stores just in-frame clones and leaves some out. The sample holds hundreds of thousands of clones; 80% to 95% are singletons and the top ten take 12%. Sequenced here: peripheral blood, sampled in a trial of Ad26.COV2.S vaccine versus placebo. The receptors were gathered from a person between 18 and 65 years old who received the Ad26.COV2.S COVID-19 vaccine or a placebo. Each CDR3 is given without its conserved first and last residue. The D gene is left open where the match is weak.

V gene,J gene,D gene,CDR3 protein
TRBV2,TRBJ2-5,NA,ASSALGRTQY
TRBV19,TRBJ1-6,NA,ASSIDKSRWRSSYNSPLH
TRBV28,TRBJ1-3,NA,ASSNLGADTIY
TRBV3-1/TRBV3-2,TRBJ2-1,NA,ASKPGIANFEQF
TRBV18,TRBJ2-1,TRBD1,ASTPGQGYNEQF
TRBV7-2,TRBJ1-1,NA,ASSLGRVNTEAF
TRBV5-4,TRBJ2-7,TRBD2,ASSSPSGRTYEQY
TRBV28,TRBJ2-7,TRBD1,ASSHGTGAPMEQY
TRBV27,TRBJ1-2,NA,ASNTAKGDAFSKGYT
TRBV12-3/TRBV12-4,TRBJ2-3,NA,ASSITDTQY
TRBV30,TRBJ2-1,NA,AWSGWDYNEQF
TRBV9,TRBJ2-3,TRBD2,ASSRLAGDTDTQY
TRBV7-8,TRBJ2-1,NA,ASSLAEWDGPYNEQF
TRBV21-1,TRBJ2-3,NA,ASSKVSRLAATDTQY
TRBV2,TRBJ2-1,NA,ASRNIGEQF
TRBV28,TRBJ1-4,TRBD1,ASSYDPGQKGGGLF
TRBV28,TRBJ2-5,TRBD1,ASSTRGQGETQY
TRBV7-2,TRBJ2-1,NA,ASNRGQSLNEQF
TRBV4-3,TRBJ2-1,TRBD2,ASSQETSGYNEQF
TRBV2,TRBJ2-1,NA,ASTRAGAEQF
TRBV14,TRBJ1-1,NA,ASSRMDSLNTEAF
TRBV3-1/TRBV3-2,TRBJ2-7,NA,ASSQYRNEQY
TRBV4-2,TRBJ2-7,TRBD2,ASSQWGLAYSSYEQY
TRBV18,TRBJ1-1,NA,ASSPTDQGTEAF
TRBV7-2,TRBJ2-5,NA,ASSFRPTSFQETQY
TRBV6-5,TRBJ1-2,TRBD1,ASSSQGQGNYGYT
TRBV7-2,TRBJ2-2,NA,ASSLVFTGELF
TRBV9,TRBJ2-1,NA,ASSVGQPSYNEQF
TRBV27,TRBJ1-2,NA,ASSPQGKDGYT
TRBV5-6,TRBJ1-1,NA,ASNSRVGAVENTEAF
TRBV6-5,TRBJ1-1,NA,ASSLTGNTEAF
TRBV6-5,TRBJ1-1,NA,ASNQPGQNTEAF
TRBV9,TRBJ1-4,NA,ASSVRGETNEKLF
TRBV3-1/TRBV3-2,TRBJ2-7,NA,ASSQINMYEQY
TRBV7-2,TRBJ2-7,NA,ASSLAYDSSYEQY
TRBV30,TRBJ1-2,NA,AWVLRGKAYGYT
TRBV25-1,TRBJ2-5,TRBD2,ASSRAGGPGTQY
TRBV4-3,TRBJ2-1,NA,ASSQDRIAVYNEQF
TRBV19,TRBJ1-1,TRBD1,ASRPGQVFDTEAF
TRBV27,TRBJ1-5,NA,ASSLREDQPQH
TRBV11-2,TRBJ2-1,NA,ASSSPLQDLAYNEQF
TRBV14,TRBJ1-1,NA,ASSQDTGEHEAF
TRBV24-1,TRBJ1-1,NA,ATSGNKGTEAF
TRBV4-3,TRBJ2-7,NA,ASSQEVGGESYEQY
TRBV5-4,TRBJ2-7,NA,ASSLDGYEQY
TRBV7-9,TRBJ2-5,NA,ASSLRDKQETQY
TRBV10-3,TRBJ1-2,NA,AISELQDYGYT